This T cell receptor (beta chain) was recovered during a study of T cells in Graves' hyperthyroidism and ophthalmopathy. This clonotype was recorded at least ten times. RNA transcripts served as the template for amplifying TCR beta CDR3 regions. The HTBI primer set served for first-round RT-PCR of the TCR CDR3. TCRdb reprocessed the multiplex PCR reads with MiXCR, giving one entry per CDR3 protein. Here the sample spans a few hundred thousand distinct CDR3 sequences, roughly 45% being singletons. This CDR3 is built from 15 residues. The trim removed 0 bases at V and 1 base at J, leaving 5 bases unmatched. CDR1 is DFQATT and CDR2 is SNEGSKA in the germline V gene (reference sequence).

The gene calls are TRBV20-1 and TRBJ2-7, with 8 bases matching TRBD2. This clonotype originated in an adult woman with Graves' disease, either hyperthyroidism or ophthalmopathy (not recorded which). Specimen: peripheral blood or thyroid tissue (not recorded which). CDR3 loop: CSARELAEGSYEQYF. The DNA of the CDR3 is TGCAGTGCTAGAGAACTAGCGGAAGGATCCTACGAGCAGTACTTC.